This TCR beta chain came from a study of shared clonotypes between healthy human individuals. As defined, naive CD8 cells were CD45RO-negative and positively selected for CCR7, with terminally differentiated effector memory CD45RA+ cells excluded. Profiled with immunoSEQ multiplex PCR; TCRdb holds only in-frame clones, not every one. This sample has around 2,000,000 clones, with about 94% found just once. With 2 bases removed from V and 2 bases from J, the gap between germline ends came to 10 bases. Germline CDR1 and CDR2: SGHNT and YYREEE (reference sequence). This CDR3 has 14 residues. This clone was seen only once.

The chain combines TRBV5-4 with TRBJ1-2; D ambiguous. This sequence was found in a man in his late teens or twenties in good health. The sequenced sample consisted of naive CD8+ T cells sorted from blood. CDR3 residues: CASSFARSNYGYTF. The CDR3 nucleotides are TGTGCCAGCAGCTTCGCCAGATCCAACTATGGCTACACCTTC. Together with reference TRBV5-4 and TRBJ1-2, the CDR3 gives the full variable domain: ETGVTQSPTHLIKTRGQQVTLRCSSQSGHNTVSWYQQALGQGPQFIFQYYREEENGRGNFPPRFSGLQFPNYSSELNVNALELDDSALYLCASSFARSNYGYTFGSGTRLTVV.